Presented here are 8 T cell receptor beta chains from one specimen sequenced in a study. TCRdb recomputed calls from the RT-PCR reads with MiXCR, one row per CDR3 protein. The sample yields approximately 720,000 distinct CDR3 sequences, around 14% seen once. Sequencing was done on a sample of memory CD4+ T cells from blood. These receptors were obtained from a female donor in good health, serving as a healthy control.

This chain's CDR3 is CASKQAGGPEQYF. CDR3 bases: TGTGCCAGCAAGCAAGCGGGAGGTCCCGAGCAGTACTTC. V and J are TRBV6-1 and TRBJ2-7, with TRBD2 matching 9 bases. CDR3 size: 13 residues. Germline CDR1 and CDR2: MNHNS and SASEGT. Losses at the gene ends were 7 bases for V and 6 bases for J; bases not matched to a gene: 7.

This sequence joins TRBV5-8 and TRBJ2-7; 13 nucleotides line up with TRBD2. Germline CDR1 and CDR2: SGHTS and YDEGEE. Unmatched junction bases numbered 6, after V lost 2 bases and J lost 1 base. This CDR3 has 17 amino acids. The CDR3 is CASSLTGTSGISYEQYF. Written as DNA, the CDR3 is TGTGCCAGCAGCTTAACGGGGACTAGCGGGATTTCCTACGAGCAGTACTTC.

Ten or more counts support this clonotype. The rearrangement links TRBV7-2 to TRBJ2-5; 7 positions agree with TRBD1. Germline V gene data show CDR1 as SGHTA and CDR2 as FQGNSA. The CDR3 has 15 residues. J was trimmed by 2 bases and V by 5 bases; bases with no gene match: 8. CDR3 loop: CASSPGTAIQETQYF. The CDR3 nucleotides read TGTGCCAGCAGCCCCGGGACAGCCATTCAAGAGACCCAGTACTTC.

At least ten counts were recorded for this clonotype. This chain links TRBV12-3 or TRBV12-4 with TRBJ1-1; D remains ambiguous. This CDR3 has 13 residues. Trimming shortened V by 6 bases and J by 3 bases, and 11 bases separated the two germline ends. The CDR3 spells CASSQSGYTEAFF. The DNA of the CDR3 is TGTGCCAGCAGCCAGTCCGGGTACACTGAAGCTTTCTTT.

V gene TRBV4-1 combines with J gene TRBJ2-7; 11 bases are shared with TRBD1. The CDR3 runs 17 residues. Trimming at V came to 4 bases and at J to 5 bases, leaving 13 bases not matched to a gene. Germline V gene sequence: CDR1 MGHRA, CDR2 YSYEKL. This CDR3 reads CASSRTFPGQGEDEQYF. As DNA, the CDR3 is TGCGCCAGCAGCCGCACCTTTCCGGGACAGGGGGAGGACGAGCAGTACTTC.

This clonotype was counted many times. The chain uses TRBV20-1 and TRBJ2-7; TRBD2 matches 8 bases. V was pared by 5 bases and J by 2 bases, with 14 bases of the junction left unmatched. The CDR3 has 16 residues. Germline V lookup: CDR1 DFQATT, CDR2 SNEGSKA (reference sequence). This chain's CDR3 is CSAPTLSGMFAYEQYF. CDR3 in DNA: TGCAGTGCTCCCACCCTTAGCGGGATGTTCGCCTACGAGCAGTACTTC.

This chain connects TRBV30 to TRBJ2-2; D tentatively reads TRBD1 or TRBD2 (6 bases each). This CDR3 has 16 residues. With 0 bases removed from V and 3 bases from J, the gap between germline ends came to 14 bases. CDR1 and CDR2 from the germline V gene are GTSNPN and SVGIG (reference sequence). CDR3 region: CAWSVWGAPDTGELFF. The CDR3 DNA reads as TGTGCCTGGAGTGTGTGGGGGGCGCCGGACACCGGGGAGCTGTTTTTT.

This clonotype was detected ten times or more. The genes are TRBV12-3 or TRBV12-4 and TRBJ2-5, with TRBD2 matching over 9 bases. Trimming took 5 bases from V and 1 from J; bases not matched to a gene: 5. This CDR3 is 15 amino acids long. For the CDR3, the DNA is TGTGCCAGCAGTGGTGAACTAGCGGGCCAAGAGACCCAGTACTTC. Amino acids: CASSGELAGQETQYF.